The text below deals with one T cell receptor beta chain. Germline CDR1 MNHEY, CDR2 SVGAGI. V was pared by 10 bases and J by 6 bases, with 9 bases of the junction left unmatched. The CDR3 is 15 residues long. Original analysis: Estimated nucleated cell counts came from reference gene primer amplification. Data came from immunoSEQ multiplex PCR; TCRdb stores just in-frame clones and leaves some out. The V and J calls and clone size were taken over from that table, and D and trimming were inferred from the DNA. The data hold roughly 140,000 clones, with roughly nine tenths observed a single time. This sample stems from a study of blood T cell repertoires in COVID-19. Study summary: Acute and convalescent COVID-19 samples came from the United States, Italy and Spain. Sources were T cells, B-cell-depleted T cells, or PBMCs; the material itself was cDNA or gDNA.

The clonotype comes from a woman between 40 and 55 years old with acute or convalescent COVID-19. The source material was peripheral blood. The gene calls are TRBV6-5 and TRBJ2-2; TRBD2 matches at 12 bases. The DNA of the CDR3 is TGTGCCACGACACCCGGGACTAGCGGGCCCGGGGAGCTGTTTTTT. This codes for CATTPGTSGPGELFF.